The 27 T cell receptor beta chains listed next were all sequenced from one sample in a study of blood T cell repertoires in COVID-19. Repertoires were generated with immunoSEQ multiplex PCR, while TCRdb's copy carries only in-frame clones and drops some. The sample has roughly 300,000 clones; roughly 86% are singletons. Sequenced input: peripheral blood. The source of these receptors is a man aged 18 to 30 with active or convalescent COVID-19.

This sequence joins TRBV6-6 and TRBJ1-5, with D tentatively TRBD1 (6 bases). The CDR3 has 13 amino acids. CDR1 is MNHNY, CDR2 SVGAGI, per germline (reference sequence). V was shortened by 4 bases and J by 7 bases, with 11 bases between the two germline ends. The CDR3 DNA reads as TGTGCCAGCAGTTGGACAGTCCAACAGCCCCAGCATTTT. Translation gives CASSWTVQQPQHF.

The chain employs TRBV2 and TRBJ1-2; 9 bases line up with TRBD1. Germline V gene lookup returns CDR1 SNHLY and CDR2 FYNNEI. This CDR3 is 14 amino acids long. The V and J ends lost 6 bases and 8 bases, in that order; junction bases with no gene match: 10. The CDR3 sequence: CASRLSGTGTGYTF. The DNA for the CDR3 is TGTGCCAGCAGGCTATCCGGGACAGGGACGGGCTACACCTTC. Full variable domain (rest looked up from reference TRBV2 and TRBJ1-2): EPEVTQTPSHQVTQMGQEVILRCVPISNHLYFYWYRQILGQKVEFLVSFYNNEISEKSEIFDDQFSVERPDGSNFTLKIRSTKLEDSAMYFCASRLSGTGTGYTFGSGTRLTVV.

V and J are TRBV9 and TRBJ2-5; D is perhaps TRBD1 (6 bases). Trimming left V 0 bases short and J 1 base short, with 10 bases between. Germline CDR1 reads SGDLS; CDR2 reads YYNGEE. CDR3 length: 15 amino acids. CDR3 region: CASSVGGQTQETQYF. As DNA, the CDR3 is TGTGCCAGCAGCGTAGGGGGACAAACCCAAGAGACCCAGTACTTC.

The chain's CDR3 is CASSQDHTASYGYTF. CDR3 coding DNA: TGCGCCAGCAGCCAAGATCACACAGCCAGCTATGGCTACACCTTC. The V call is TRBV4-1, the J call TRBJ1-2; D unclear. From germline, CDR1 is MGHRA and CDR2 YSYEKL. The length of the CDR3 is 15 residues. V gave up 0 bases and J gave up 4 bases, with 12 bases separating them.

For the CDR3, the DNA is TGTGCCAGTAGTTACCGGGCAGGGCTGCCTAACTATGGCTACACCTTC. The encoded protein is CASSYRAGLPNYGYTF. The chain joins TRBV19 to TRBJ1-2, with D maybe TRBD1 (5 bases). Between the trimmed V and J ends, which lost 5 bases and 0 bases, there was a span of 16 bases. Germline CDR1 reads LNHDA; CDR2 reads SQIVND (reference sequence). The CDR3 consists of 16 residues.

The chain recombines TRBV28 with TRBJ1-2, with 9 bases aligning to TRBD1. The germline V gene encodes CDR1 MDHEN and CDR2 SYDVKM. V lost 8 bases to trimming and J lost 2 bases; unmatched junction nucleotides: 6. The CDR3 is 14 residues long. As DNA, the CDR3 is TGTGCCAGCCGAACAGGGGGCGAGAACTATGGCTACACCTTC. Its translation: CASRTGGENYGYTF.

The rearrangement uses TRBV5-4 and TRBJ1-6; 8 bases match TRBD1. The V and J ends lost 2 bases and 6 bases, in that order; junction bases with no gene match: 4. The CDR3 runs 15 residues. The germline CDR1 and CDR2 sequences are SGHNT and YYREEE (reference sequence). The CDR3 region is CASSFRDRTNSPLHF. The DNA of the CDR3 is TGTGCCAGCAGCTTCCGGGACAGGACTAATTCACCCCTCCACTTT.

Here the CDR3 reads CASSKVRRQGPYNEQFF. The CDR3 coding sequence is TGTGCCAGCAGCAAAGTAAGGAGACAGGGACCCTACAATGAGCAGTTCTTC. The rearrangement uses TRBV21-1 and TRBJ2-1; TRBD1 is the table's D call and was not checked against the DNA. TRBV21-1 is given as a pseudogene. The CDR3 extends over 17 amino acids.

The V and J genes are TRBV5-8 and TRBJ1-5; TRBD1 matches 9 bases. V shed 4 bases and J 6 bases; nucleotides not matched to a gene: 8. The CDR3 is 15 amino acids. Germline V CDR1 and CDR2: SGHTS, YDEGEE. CDR3 sequence: CASSPGQGAGQPQHF. The CDR3 DNA reads as TGTGCCAGCAGCCCGGGACAGGGAGCGGGTCAGCCCCAGCATTTT.

The rearrangement joins TRBV6-5 to TRBJ1-6; 8 nucleotides agree with TRBD1. Germline CDR1 MNHEY, CDR2 SVGAGI. This CDR3 region has 14 residues. The trim removed 4 bases at V and 9 bases at J, leaving 5 bases unmatched. The chain's CDR3 is CASSSTGAGSPLHF. DNA for the CDR3: TGTGCCAGCAGTTCGACAGGGGCGGGTTCACCCCTCCACTTT.

V is TRBV25-1 and J is TRBJ2-1, with 8 nucleotides matching TRBD1. J gave up 3 bases and V 2 bases, and 3 bases lay outside the gene matches. Germline V gives CDR1 MGHDK, CDR2 SYGVNS. This CDR3 spans 15 amino acids. DNA for the CDR3: TGTGCCAGCAGTGAACACAGGGGGATCTACAATGAGCAGTTCTTC. As protein: CASSEHRGIYNEQFF. Using reference TRBV25-1 and TRBJ2-1 for the parts outside the CDR3, the full variable domain is EADIYQTPRYLVIGTGKKITLECSQTMGHDKMYWYQQDPGMELHLIHYSYGVNSTEKGDLSSESTVSRIRTEHFPLTLESARPSHTSQYLCASSEHRGIYNEQFFGPGTRLTVL.

The chain carries TRBV4-3 and TRBJ1-5; D may be TRBD1 (5 bases). Germline V gene data show CDR1 as LGHNA and CDR2 as YSLEER. CDR3 length: 17 amino acids. V lost 1 base and J 2 bases, leaving 15 bases between the germline ends. CDR3 DNA sequence: TGCGCCAGCAGCCAAGTTTTGGGGGGTTCGCGCAATCAGCCCCAGCATTTT. As protein: CASSQVLGGSRNQPQHF.

This clone is a singleton in its sample. The rearrangement uses TRBV18 and TRBJ2-1, with 7 bases identical to TRBD2. Germline loops: CDR1 KGHSH, CDR2 LQKENI. This CDR3 contains 14 residues. Trimming cost V 3 bases and J 10 bases; bases outside gene matches: 9. In nucleotides, the CDR3 is TGTGCCAGCTCACCGGGGACCGCCGGGGGGGAGCAGTTCTTC. As protein: CASSPGTAGGEQFF.

The rearrangement links TRBV6-4 to TRBJ1-1; the match to TRBD1 covers 11 bases. The V gene end was trimmed by 9 bases and the J gene end by 3 bases; junction bases not matched to a gene: 12. This CDR3 has 16 amino acids. The germline V gene encodes CDR1 MRHNA and CDR2 SNTAGT. The CDR3 bases are TGTGCCAGAAGGACAGGGGGCTGTAAGCGGGACACTGAAGCTTTCTTT. This codes for CARRTGGCKRDTEAFF.

The rearrangement links TRBV27 to TRBJ2-3, with 10 nucleotides matching TRBD1. This CDR3 is built from 16 residues. CDR1 MNHEY and CDR2 SMNVEV come from the germline V gene (reference sequence). Trimming at V came to 5 bases and at J to 3 bases, leaving 8 bases not matched to a gene. CDR3 region: CASSRRQGAGTDTQYF. The CDR3 nucleotides read TGTGCCAGCAGTCGCAGACAGGGGGCAGGAACAGATACGCAGTATTTT.

This clone was recorded a few times. The chain uses TRBV10-3 and TRBJ1-1; D remains ambiguous. Trimming cost V 3 bases and J 6 bases, with 8 bases left between them. CDR1 and CDR2 (germline): ENHRY, SYGVKD. The CDR3 is 12 residues long. The CDR3 DNA reads TGTGCCATCAGTGACAGGTTCTCTGAAGCTTTCTTT. It yields the protein CAISDRFSEAFF.

The chain has TRBV2 and TRBJ1-1; D possibly corresponds to TRBD1 (6 bases). CDR1 and CDR2 from the germline V gene are SNHLY and FYNNEI. The length of the CDR3 is 14 residues. The V end was cut by 6 bases, the J end by 1 base, with 12 bases between. This chain's CDR3 is CASRLRGGNTEAFF. Written as DNA, the CDR3 is TGTGCCAGCAGACTAAGGGGGGGGAACACTGAAGCTTTCTTT.

CDR3 bases: TGTGCCAGCAGTTACTCCGACAGTTACGAGCAGTACTTC. It encodes CASSYSDSYEQYF. The chain uses TRBV6-2 or TRBV6-3 and TRBJ2-7; the D gene is possibly TRBD1 (5 bases). The CDR3 covers 13 residues. V shed 0 bases and J shed 4 bases, with 7 bases lying between them. CDR1 is MNHEY and CDR2 is SVGEGT in the germline V gene.

V usage is TRBV28 and J usage is TRBJ1-6; tentative D call: TRBD1 (6 bases). CDR3 length: 12 residues. V lost 4 bases, J lost 10 bases, and 8 bases lay in between. Germline V gene lookup returns CDR1 MDHEN and CDR2 SYDVKM. The CDR3 nucleotides read TGTGCCAGCAGTTCCCAGGGGTCACCCCTCCACTTT. As protein: CASSSQGSPLHF.

For the CDR3, the DNA is TGTGCCAGCAGTCATCGATTGACAGGGAAAACCTACGAGCAGTACTTC. It codes for CASSHRLTGKTYEQYF. V is TRBV27 and J is TRBJ2-7; 7 nucleotides agree with TRBD1. In germline, CDR1 is MNHEY, CDR2 SMNVEV (reference sequence). V was pared by 5 bases and J by 2 bases, with 12 bases of the junction left unmatched. The CDR3 runs to 16 residues.

The chain has TRBV7-9 and TRBJ1-2; D is unclear. V was cut by 2 bases and J by 11 bases, with 12 bases left in between. The germline V gene has CDR1 SEHNR and CDR2 FQNEAQ (reference sequence). The CDR3 has 12 residues. The CDR3: CASSLSGTLYTF. CDR3 in DNA: TGTGCCAGCAGCTTATCAGGAACCCTTTACACCTTC.

V usage is TRBV5-6 and J usage is TRBJ1-2, with D hard to call. CDR3 size: 14 residues. Germline CDR1 SGHDT, CDR2 YYEEEE. V dropped 7 bases and J dropped 3 bases, with 16 bases sitting between them. DNA of the CDR3: TGTGCCAGCTCCCCCTTCCTGGGAGACTATGGCTACACCTTC. Its protein product is CASSPFLGDYGYTF.

The J gene is TRBJ1-1, the V gene TRBV4-3; 12 nucleotides align to TRBD1. J lost 8 bases, V lost 4 bases, and 11 bases had no gene match. The germline V gene has CDR1 LGHNA and CDR2 YSLEER. The CDR3 consists of 16 residues. The CDR3 sequence is CASSPGTGGVWHEAFF. CDR3 nucleotides: TGCGCCAGCAGCCCGGGGACAGGGGGCGTGTGGCACGAAGCTTTCTTT.

The chain carries TRBV6-1 and TRBJ2-3; maybe TRBD2 (6 bases). Germline-derived CDR1 and CDR2 are MNHNS and SASEGT. The CDR3 consists of 16 residues. Trimming took off 1 base at V and 3 bases at J, with 14 bases between the two ends. The CDR3 spells CASSEGLARWTDTQYF. CDR3 nucleotides: TGTGCCAGCAGTGAAGGCCTAGCGAGATGGACAGATACGCAGTATTTT.

The chain has TRBV12-3 or TRBV12-4 and TRBJ2-5, with D uncertain. V was pared by 5 bases and J by 5 bases, with 12 bases between. This CDR3 spans 13 amino acids. CDR3 nucleotides: TGTGCCAGCAGTCTCGGTTTTAAGGAGACCCAGTACTTC. The encoded protein is CASSLGFKETQYF.

This chain links TRBV19 with TRBJ2-3; tentative D call: TRBD1 (6 bases). The V end was cut by 4 bases, the J end by 0 bases, with 14 bases between. This CDR3 region has 16 residues. Germline CDR1 is LNHDA and CDR2 is SQIVND (reference sequence). The CDR3 loop is CASSRTGPTSTDTQYF. DNA of the CDR3: TGTGCCAGTAGTAGAACAGGGCCCACTAGCACAGATACGCAGTATTTT. The full variable domain, rest sourced from reference TRBV19 and TRBJ2-3, is DGGITQSPKYLFRKEGQNVTLSCEQNLNHDAMYWYRQDPGQGLRLIYYSQIVNDFQKGDIAEGYSVSREKKESFPLTVTSAQKNPTAFYLCASSRTGPTSTDTQYFGPGTRLTVL.

The chain uses TRBV5-4 and TRBJ1-1; D uncertain. CDR1 and CDR2 from the germline V gene are SGHNT and YYREEE (reference sequence). Between the trimmed V and J ends, which lost 0 bases and 0 bases, there was a span of 9 bases. The CDR3 totals 15 residues. The CDR3 is CASSLGGQLNTEAFF. Here the CDR3 DNA reads TGTGCCAGCAGCTTGGGAGGTCAGCTGAACACTGAAGCTTTCTTT.